This passage covers 30 T cell receptor beta chains from one sample sequenced in a study of blood T cells in healthy people across ages. Sample-barcoded 5' priming and a J-beta primer mix drove a second PCR of about 6 to 12 cycles. A single record per CDR3 protein comes from TCRdb applying MiXCR to the 5' RACE reads. The sample consists of 250,000 to 300,000 distinct CDR3 sequences, around 29% of them appearing once. The specimen sequenced was blood. These receptors came from a woman aged 70-85 years in good health.

The chain recombines TRBV27 with TRBJ2-1, with D uncertain. The V gene's germline CDR1 is MNHEY and CDR2 SMNVEV (reference sequence). The V end lost 4 bases, the J end lost 10 bases, and 8 bases lay between the germline ends. This CDR3 has 11 residues. Here the CDR3 reads CASSSFNEQFF. CDR3 bases: TGTGCCAGCAGTTCCTTTAACGAGCAGTTCTTC.

This clonotype was recorded a few times. The rearrangement uses TRBV7-8 and TRBJ2-7, with D unresolved. CDR1 and CDR2 (germline): SGHVS, FQNEAQ. The CDR3 extends over 11 amino acids. The V end lost 5 bases, the J end lost 3 bases, and 5 bases lay between the germline ends. The CDR3 region has the DNA TGTGCCAGCAGCCGAAACTACGAGCAGTACTTC. Encoded protein: CASSRNYEQYF.

V usage is TRBV9 and J usage is TRBJ1-1; D not certain. Germline V lookup: CDR1 SGDLS, CDR2 YYNGEE. Trimming removed 1 base at V and 1 base at J, with 5 bases between. The CDR3 loop spans 13 amino acids. The CDR3 DNA reads as TGTGCCAGCAGCGTAACACCGAACACTGAAGCTTTCTTT. Residues: CASSVTPNTEAFF.

The V gene is TRBV9, the J gene TRBJ2-7; 10 bases agree with TRBD1. V was pared by 3 bases and J by 6 bases, with 6 bases of the junction left unmatched. CDR1 and CDR2 (germline): SGDLS, YYNGEE. The CDR3 length is 14 residues. The CDR3 coding sequence is TGTGCCAGCAGCGCCGAGGGACAGGGGTCCGAGCAGTACTTC. It specifies CASSAEGQGSEQYF.

The chain couples TRBV20-1 to TRBJ1-3; D not certain. Per the germline V gene, CDR1 is DFQATT and CDR2 is SNEGSKA (reference sequence). Trimming cost V 4 bases and J 4 bases, with 11 bases left between them. This CDR3 contains 13 residues. CDR3 loop: CSATGVAGNTIYF. CDR3 in DNA: TGCAGTGCTACTGGGGTGGCGGGAAACACCATATATTTT.

This clonotype was seen only a few times. The rearrangement joins TRBV3-1 to TRBJ2-1; perhaps TRBD1 as D (6 bases). Trimming cost V 8 bases and J 7 bases, with 21 bases left between them. The CDR3 spans 15 residues. Germline V lookup: CDR1 LGHDT, CDR2 YNNKEL (reference sequence). The chain's CDR3 is CASAQGRLPSNEQFF. The CDR3 DNA reads TGTGCCAGCGCCCAGGGGCGGTTGCCCTCGAATGAGCAGTTCTTC.

Comments on this clonotype: A single base separates this from a much larger clone, so it may be a read error. The V and J genes are TRBV12-3 or TRBV12-4 and TRBJ1-1; D not resolved. The CDR3 runs to 13 residues. V lost 3 bases, J lost 0 bases, and 5 bases lay in between. This CDR3 is CASSFQVNTEAFF. As DNA, the CDR3 is TGTGCCAGCAGTTTTCAAGTGAACACTGAAGCTTTCTTT.

The chain links TRBV5-5 to TRBJ1-3, with D perhaps TRBD1 (5 bases). V lost 4 bases to trimming and J lost 0 bases, with 20 bases between them. Germline values: CDR1 SGHKS, CDR2 YYEKEE (reference sequence). The CDR3 extends over 18 amino acids. The CDR3 coding sequence is TGTGCCAGCAGCCCCCGGGACGGGAGGTCCTACTCTGGAAACACCATATATTTT. Amino acid sequence: CASSPRDGRSYSGNTIYF.

This clonotype has only a few counts. This chain connects TRBV5-5 to TRBJ2-2; D possibly corresponds to TRBD1 (5 bases). Between the trimmed V and J ends, which lost 5 bases and 2 bases, there was a span of 16 bases. The CDR3 runs 16 residues. From germline, CDR1 is SGHKS and CDR2 YYEKEE (reference sequence). CDR3: CASSPTGRVNTGELFF. DNA of the CDR3: TGTGCCAGCAGTCCAACCGGCAGGGTCAACACCGGGGAGCTGTTTTTT. The full variable domain, completed using reference TRBV5-5 and TRBJ2-2, is DAGVTQSPTHLIKTRGQQVTLRCSPISGHKSVSWYQQVLGQGPQFIFQYYEKEERGRGNFPDRFSARQFPNYSSELNVNALLLGDSALYLCASSPTGRVNTGELFFGEGSRLTVL.

The V call is TRBV9, the J call TRBJ2-1; TRBD2 aligns across 8 bases. Germline trimming cut 2 bases from V and 0 bases from J; bases unmatched to any gene: 4. The CDR3 covers 16 residues. Germline V gene sequence: CDR1 SGDLS, CDR2 YYNGEE. The CDR3 here is CASSVESGSSYNEQFF. The CDR3 region has the DNA TGTGCCAGCAGCGTCGAGAGCGGGAGCTCCTACAATGAGCAGTTCTTC.

The V gene is TRBV5-1, the J gene TRBJ2-1, with TRBD2 identical over 13 bases. This CDR3 has 20 amino acids. The V and J ends lost 4 bases and 3 bases, in that order; junction bases with no gene match: 16. CDR1 and CDR2 from the germline V gene are SGHRS and YFSETQ. CDR3 region: CASSPGTSGTRTPIYNEQFF. For the CDR3, the DNA is TGCGCCAGCAGCCCCGGGACTAGCGGGACCCGGACTCCAATCTACAATGAGCAGTTCTTC. Combining the CDR3 with reference TRBV5-1 and TRBJ2-1 gives the whole variable domain KAGVTQTPRYLIKTRGQQVTLSCSPISGHRSVSWYQQTPGQGLQFLFEYFSETQRNKGNFPGRFSGRQFSNSRSEMNVSTLELGDSALYLCASSPGTSGTRTPIYNEQFFGPGTRLTVL.

The chain carries TRBV5-5 and TRBJ2-1, with TRBD1 matching over 8 bases. Per the germline V gene, CDR1 is SGHKS and CDR2 is YYEKEE (reference sequence). The CDR3 loop spans 12 amino acids. V trimming: 2 bases; J trimming: 9 bases; junction bases outside the gene matches: 1. The CDR3 spells CASSLQGVEQFF. CDR3 in DNA: TGTGCCAGCAGCTTACAGGGGGTTGAGCAGTTCTTC.

The chain joins TRBV20-1 to TRBJ1-2; 7 nucleotides line up with TRBD1. V dropped 8 bases and J dropped 8; count of bases not matched to a gene: 11. CDR3 size: 12 residues. Germline CDR1 reads DFQATT; CDR2 reads SNEGSKA (reference sequence). CDR3 region: CSLRRTGFGYTF. For the CDR3, the DNA is TGCAGTTTGCGCCGGACAGGTTTCGGCTACACCTTC.

The CDR3 coding sequence is TGCAGTGCTAGGGCTAGCGGGAGTACGGTTGGAGAGCAGTTCTTC. Encoded protein: CSARASGSTVGEQFF. The V call is TRBV20-1, the J call TRBJ2-5, with 10 positions matching TRBD2. With the DNA end fitting TRBJ2-1 better, the J assignment may be wrong. Germline CDR1 is DFQATT and CDR2 is SNEGSKA (reference sequence). This CDR3 comprises 15 residues.

The CDR3 sequence is CASSQDEFYEQYF. The CDR3 DNA reads TGCGCCAGCAGCCAAGATGAGTTCTACGAGCAGTACTTC. The rearrangement links TRBV4-1 to TRBJ2-7; D remains unclear. The CDR3 contains 13 residues. Germline-derived CDR1 and CDR2 are MGHRA and YSYEKL. The V and J ends lost 0 bases and 3 bases respectively, with 6 bases between them.

A few counts support this clonotype. This chain links TRBV7-2 with TRBJ2-5; TRBD1 matches at 10 bases. The DNA end is more similar to TRBJ2-1, so the J call may be wrong. The CDR3 covers 17 residues. Per germline, CDR1 SGHTA and CDR2 FQGNSA. The CDR3 sequence is CASSFLGPGQGLNEQFF. CDR3 nucleotides: TGTGCCAGCAGCTTCCTGGGTCCGGGACAGGGGTTGAATGAGCAGTTCTTC.

This clonotype has more than one count but fewer than ten. The chain uses TRBV12-3 or TRBV12-4 and TRBJ2-1, with D hard to call. The CDR3 contains 14 residues. V shed 0 bases and J shed 7 bases, with 10 bases lying between them. The CDR3 spells CASSLAQLKNEQFF. The DNA of the CDR3 is TGTGCCAGCAGTTTAGCGCAGCTTAAAAATGAGCAGTTCTTC.

This clonotype was counted once. The V call is TRBV5-1, the J call TRBJ2-1; D may be TRBD2 (6 bases). V was cut by 4 bases and J by 3 bases, with 14 bases left in between. Germline-derived CDR1 and CDR2 are SGHRS and YFSETQ. This CDR3 has 15 residues. The CDR3 loop is CASSPRVGGYNEQFF. The CDR3, as DNA: TGCGCCAGCAGCCCCAGGGTCGGGGGCTACAATGAGCAGTTCTTC.

This clonotype was picked up a small number of times. The rearrangement uses TRBV5-1 and TRBJ2-6; D call uncertain. Germline values: CDR1 SGHRS, CDR2 YFSETQ. This CDR3 comprises 16 residues. V lost 4 bases, J lost 0 bases, and 11 bases lay in between. CDR3 DNA: TGCGCCAGCAGCCCCAACCGAGTCTCTGGGGCCAACGTCCTGACTTTC. Amino acid sequence: CASSPNRVSGANVLTF.

This chain links TRBV27 with TRBJ2-5, with 7 nucleotides matching TRBD2. The J call may be incorrect, as the DNA end agrees better with TRBJ2-7. Germline V gives CDR1 MNHEY, CDR2 SMNVEV (reference sequence). The CDR3 length is 15 residues. CDR3 DNA sequence: TGTGCCAGCATGGAGGGAGGGCCTGGAGTCTACGAGCAGTACTTC. Translating gives CASMEGGPGVYEQYF.

CDR3 sequence (DNA): TGTGCCAGCAGCCAAGTGTGGGGCTCTAGCACAGATACGCAGTATTTT. It encodes CASSQVWGSSTDTQYF. V and J are TRBV3-1 and TRBJ2-3; D might be TRBD1 (5 bases). Trimming removed 1 base from V and 0 bases from J, with 11 bases in between. Germline V CDR1 and CDR2: LGHDT, YNNKEL (reference sequence). The CDR3 loop spans 16 amino acids.

This clonotype came up once. The chain recombines TRBV7-2 with TRBJ2-7, with 8 positions matching TRBD2. Losses at the gene ends were 4 bases for V and 3 bases for J; bases not matched to a gene: 5. The CDR3 is 14 amino acids. CDR1 is SGHTA, CDR2 FQGNSA, per germline. The CDR3: CASSSSGPGYEQYF. CDR3 nucleotides: TGTGCCAGCAGCTCTAGCGGGCCCGGCTACGAGCAGTACTTC.

The rearrangement uses TRBV12-3 or TRBV12-4 and TRBJ1-1; D gene uncertain. The CDR3 covers 13 residues. Trimming removed 4 bases from V and 6 bases from J, with 12 bases in between. CDR3 in amino acids: CASSSIQGSEAFF. In DNA, the CDR3 is TGTGCCAGCAGTTCAATACAAGGTTCTGAAGCTTTCTTT.

The V gene is TRBV13, the J gene TRBJ2-5; D is unresolved. The DNA end lines up better with TRBJ2-7; the J call may be wrong. The CDR3 loop spans 12 amino acids. Germline CDR1 and CDR2: PRHDT and FYEKMQ (reference sequence). The CDR3 reads CASSLGRNEQYF. The DNA for the CDR3 is TGTGCCAGCAGCTTAGGACGCAACGAGCAGTACTTC.

The CDR3 DNA sequence: TGTGCCAGCAGTGGCGGACTCACGGGGCAGTTCTTC. Translating gives CASSGGLTGQFF. The chain has TRBV28 and TRBJ2-1, with D possibly matching TRBD2 (5 bases). V was trimmed by 5 bases and J by 12 bases, leaving 14 bases between them. CDR3 length: 12 residues. CDR1 is MDHEN, CDR2 SYDVKM, per germline.

In this sample, this clonotype turned up many times. The chain joins TRBV29-1 to TRBJ2-3, with TRBD2 identical over 7 bases. CDR1 is SQVTM, CDR2 ANQGSEA, per germline. The CDR3 sequence is 14 residues long. V shed 3 bases, J shed 2 bases, and the junction held 5 bases outside the gene matches. CDR3 nucleotides: TGCAGCGTTGAGCTAGCGGCCATCACAGATACGCAGTATTTT. This sequence encodes CSVELAAITDTQYF.

V gene TRBV20-1 combines with J gene TRBJ2-1; 8 positions match TRBD2. This CDR3 has 15 amino acids. The trim removed 3 bases at V and 0 bases at J, leaving 4 bases unmatched. CDR1 is DFQATT, CDR2 SNEGSKA, per germline (reference sequence). The DNA of the CDR3 is TGCAGTGCTAGGTCCGGGACTAGCTCCTACAATGAGCAGTTCTTC. Encoded protein: CSARSGTSSYNEQFF.

This clonotype occurred many times. The V gene is TRBV7-2, the J gene TRBJ2-3; 9 bases align to TRBD2. The CDR3 is made up of 17 amino acids. J gave up 4 bases and V 5 bases, and 13 bases lay outside the gene matches. CDR1 is SGHTA and CDR2 is FQGNSA in the germline V gene. DNA for the CDR3: TGTGCCAGCAGCCCACTTATTAGCGGGAGTCGTTCAGATACGCAGTATTTT. This gives the protein CASSPLISGSRSDTQYF.

This clonotype was detected only a few times. The chain uses TRBV3-1 and TRBJ1-2; possibly TRBD1 for D (5 bases). Trimming took 4 bases from V and 4 from J, leaving 16 bases between them. The CDR3 runs 15 residues. Germline loops: CDR1 LGHDT, CDR2 YNNKEL (reference sequence). The CDR3 sequence is CASSRRTGEAYGYTF. CDR3 coding DNA: TGTGCCAGCAGCCGCCGGACGGGGGAGGCCTATGGCTACACCTTC.

The genes are TRBV28 and TRBJ2-5, with 8 bases lining up with TRBD2. The J call may be mistaken, given a closer DNA end match to TRBJ2-7. The germline gives CDR1 MDHEN, CDR2 SYDVKM. The CDR3 has 15 amino acids. In DNA form, the CDR3 reads TGTGCCAGCAGTTCACCGGGACTAGAAACGTACGAGCAGTACTTC. This sequence encodes CASSSPGLETYEQYF.